The 30 T cell receptor beta chains presented below share a single source sample, sequenced in a study of radiation and T cells in renal cell carcinoma. Method: immunoSEQ multiplex PCR; TCRdb's copy keeps in-frame clones and lacks some. The sample gives about 24,000 clones, 45% to 55% of which show up once; roughly 20% is in the top ten. Treatment reported: treatment-naive control, cytoreductive nephrectomy. Sequences were derived from tumor tissue, sampled from a patient whose treatment was nephrectomy without radiotherapy. The receptors here all came from a human donor with renal cell carcinoma.

The chain employs TRBV30 and TRBJ1-6; TRBD1 might be the D (5 bases). V shed 2 bases and J shed 10 bases, with 18 bases lying between them. Germline loops: CDR1 GTSNPN, CDR2 SVGIG (reference sequence). The length of the CDR3 is 15 residues. The CDR3: CAWSPGGGRGSPLHF. For the CDR3, the DNA is TGTGCCTGGAGTCCGGGCGGGGGTCGGGGCTCACCCCTCCACTTT.

The chain links TRBV11-1 to TRBJ2-3; 14 bases align to TRBD2. This CDR3 is 18 amino acids long. CDR1 is SGHAT and CDR2 is FQDESV in the germline V gene (reference sequence). With V trimmed by 5 bases and J by 5 bases, 12 bases remained unmatched. The CDR3, as DNA: TGTGCCAGCAGCCTGAACAGACTAGCGGGGGGGCCAAAAGATACGCAGTATTTT. Encoded protein: CASSLNRLAGGPKDTQYF.

This clone was counted only a few times. The J gene is TRBJ1-5, the V gene TRBV10-3; D gene uncertain. CDR1 is ENHRY and CDR2 is SYGVKD in the germline V gene. The CDR3 is made up of 13 amino acids. Trimming removed 11 bases at V and 0 bases at J, with 11 bases between. The CDR3 nucleotides are TGTGCCGTCGGGAGCGATAGCAATCAGCCCCAGCATTTT. This sequence encodes CAVGSDSNQPQHF.

The chain joins TRBV9 to TRBJ2-1; 10 positions match TRBD2. The J segment lost 0 bases and the V segment lost 3 bases, leaving 0 bases of the junction unmatched. The CDR3 is 15 residues long. Germline loops: CDR1 SGDLS, CDR2 YYNGEE. The CDR3, as DNA: TGTGCCAGCAGCGCTAGCGGGAGCTCCTACAATGAGCAGTTCTTC. Its translation: CASSASGSSYNEQFF.

Regarding this clone: The junction shows a germline mismatch at one end, possibly a read error. This chain joins TRBV9 and TRBJ2-1; D may be TRBD1 (6 bases). This CDR3 contains 15 residues. Germline V gene data show CDR1 as SGDLS and CDR2 as YYNGEE. CDR3 sequence: CASSVSPQGYSEQFF. The CDR3 DNA reads as TGTGCCAGCAGCGTAAGTCCACAGGGCTACAGTGAGCAGTTCTTC. The variable domain in full, with the rest retrieved from reference TRBV9 and TRBJ2-1, is DSGVTQTPKHLITATGQRVTLRCSPRSGDLSVYWYQQSLDQGLQFLIQYYNGEERAKGNILERFSAQQFPDLHSELNLSSLELGDSALYFCASSVSPQGYSEQFFGPGTRLTVL.

The rearrangement joins TRBV30 to TRBJ1-1; D not certain. The CDR3 extends over 15 amino acids. Germline CDR1 is GTSNPN and CDR2 is SVGIG (reference sequence). With 2 bases removed from V and 1 base from J, the gap between germline ends came to 14 bases. The CDR3 DNA is TGTGCCTGGAGTCCTTTGGACTGGAAGAACACTGAAGCTTTCTTT. It specifies CAWSPLDWKNTEAFF.

The chain uses TRBV7-6 and TRBJ2-7; 9 nucleotides agree with TRBD1. This CDR3 is built from 13 residues. The J segment lost 3 bases and the V segment lost 6 bases, leaving 3 bases of the junction unmatched. Germline V gene lookup returns CDR1 SGHVS and CDR2 FNYEAQ. This CDR3 reads CASSPTGGYEQYF. Here the CDR3 DNA reads TGTGCCAGCAGTCCGACAGGGGGCTACGAGCAGTACTTC. The entire variable domain, with the rest obtained from reference TRBV7-6 and TRBJ2-7, is as follows: GAGVSQSPRYKVTKRGQDVALRCDPISGHVSLYWYRQALGQGPEFLTYFNYEAQQDKSGLPNDRFSAERPEGSISTLTIQRTEQRDSAMYRCASSPTGGYEQYFGPGTRLTVT.

The gene calls are TRBV7-3 and TRBJ2-1; no firm D call. Germline V gene data show CDR1 as SGHTA and CDR2 as FQGTGA. The CDR3 consists of 13 residues. Trimming took 4 bases from V and 5 from J, leaving 9 bases between them. The CDR3 DNA sequence: TGTGCCAGCAGCTCACGTAGAGACAATGAGCAGTTCTTC. This codes for CASSSRRDNEQFF.

The chain carries TRBV2 and TRBJ1-6; the match to TRBD1 covers 9 bases. Germline V gene lookup returns CDR1 SNHLY and CDR2 FYNNEI. With 7 bases clipped from V and 9 bases from J, the junction kept 4 bases outside the gene matches. There are 13 residues in the CDR3. The chain's CDR3 is CASTDRGSSPLHF. The CDR3, as DNA: TGTGCCAGCACCGACAGGGGGTCTTCACCCCTCCACTTT. Combining the CDR3 with reference TRBV2 and TRBJ1-6 gives the whole variable domain EPEVTQTPSHQVTQMGQEVILRCVPISNHLYFYWYRQILGQKVEFLVSFYNNEISEKSEIFDDQFSVERPDGSNFTLKIRSTKLEDSAMYFCASTDRGSSPLHFGNGTRLTVT.

The chain couples TRBV6-6 to TRBJ1-4, with D tentatively TRBD1 (6 bases). Per germline, CDR1 MNHNY and CDR2 SVGAGI (reference sequence). The CDR3 totals 16 residues. Deletions cut 2 bases from V and 7 bases from J, with 17 bases between. CDR3 bases: TGTGCCAGCAGTTACCCACAGGGAGTCGGGGGTGAAAAACTGTTTTTT. Residues: CASSYPQGVGGEKLFF.

By sample share, this clone is medium-sized. The chain has TRBV19 and TRBJ2-3; 14 bases agree with TRBD2. This CDR3 contains 16 residues. From germline, CDR1 is LNHDA and CDR2 SQIVND (reference sequence). V was pared by 7 bases and J by 0 bases, with 3 bases of the junction left unmatched. The CDR3 sequence is CASTRLAGGSTDTQYF. The CDR3 bases are TGTGCCAGTACTAGACTAGCGGGGGGGAGCACAGATACGCAGTATTTT.

The chain is built from TRBV25-1 and TRBJ1-6, with 9 nucleotides matching TRBD1. With V trimmed by 5 bases and J by 10 bases, 12 bases remained unmatched. CDR1 and CDR2 from the germline V gene are MGHDK and SYGVNS. CDR3 length equals 16 residues. CDR3 DNA: TGTGCCAGCAGTCAAACCTCATCGACAGGGGGGTCACCCCTCCACTTT. It specifies CASSQTSSTGGSPLHF.

The rearrangement uses TRBV30 and TRBJ2-1; 13 bases are shared with TRBD2. This CDR3 contains 16 residues. In germline, CDR1 is GTSNPN, CDR2 SVGIG (reference sequence). V lost 6 bases and J lost 3; bases outside the gene matches: 8. CDR3 sequence reads: CACTSGGARGYNEQFF. For the CDR3, the DNA is TGTGCCTGCACTAGCGGGGGGGCAAGGGGCTACAATGAGCAGTTCTTC.

This clone was found once. The chain combines TRBV6-5 with TRBJ2-7; the D is unclear. This CDR3 contains 15 residues. Germline V gives CDR1 MNHEY, CDR2 SVGAGI. V was cut by 2 bases and J by 0 bases, with 11 bases left in between. The CDR3 protein is CASSYGAPSSYEQYF. The CDR3 nucleotides read TGTGCCAGCAGTTACGGAGCGCCAAGCTCCTACGAGCAGTACTTC.

This clone was seen repeatedly, ten times or more. The V and J genes are TRBV7-6 and TRBJ1-2, with D perhaps matching TRBD1 (5 bases). The V end was cut by 5 bases, the J end by 6 bases, with 13 bases between. Germline lookup yields CDR1 SGHVS and CDR2 FNYEAQ. The CDR3 runs to 13 residues. The CDR3: CASSPDGGNGYTF. The CDR3 DNA follows: TGTGCCAGCAGCCCCGATGGGGGGAATGGCTACACCTTC.

The chain is built from TRBV9 and TRBJ2-5; TRBD1 matches at 7 bases. Germline CDR1 SGDLS, CDR2 YYNGEE. V was clipped by 0 bases and J by 4 bases; unmatched bases: 6. The CDR3 covers 15 residues. The CDR3 region has the DNA TGTGCCAGCAGCGTAGTCGCAGGGGGAGTAGAGACCCAGTACTTC. Translation gives CASSVVAGGVETQYF.

The chain has TRBV5-1 and TRBJ2-2; unclear D gene. Trimming took off 2 bases at V and 1 base at J, with 9 bases between the two ends. Per the germline V gene, CDR1 is SGHRS and CDR2 is YFSETQ. There are 15 residues in the CDR3. CDR3 DNA sequence: TGCGCCAGCAGCTTATTTAGTCTGAACACCGGGGAGCTGTTTTTT. Its translation is CASSLFSLNTGELFF.

This clone was counted only a few times. J is TRBJ2-5 and V is TRBV7-6; D call uncertain. The germline V gene encodes CDR1 SGHVS and CDR2 FNYEAQ. This CDR3 region has 12 residues. Trimming took off 5 bases at V and 7 bases at J, with 11 bases between the two ends. The CDR3 DNA sequence: TGTGCCAGCAGCCAAAGGGCGAGGACCCAGTACTTC. Protein: CASSQRARTQYF.

This clone was recorded a few times. The J gene is TRBJ2-5, the V gene TRBV2, with D possibly TRBD2 on 6 matching bases. CDR3 size: 14 residues. V lost 9 bases to trimming and J lost 1 base, with 15 bases between them. Germline V CDR1 and CDR2: SNHLY, FYNNEI. CDR3 DNA: TGTGCCAGTTGGGCGGGGTGGGGCCAAGAGACCCAGTACTTC. Its protein product is CASWAGWGQETQYF.

This clone was detected a few times. The chain employs TRBV5-4 and TRBJ2-7; tentatively, D is TRBD1 or TRBD2 (5 bases each). The CDR3 is 14 residues long. Germline loops: CDR1 SGHNT, CDR2 YYREEE (reference sequence). The ends were cut back, 0 bases at V and 1 base at J, with 8 bases in the middle. The CDR3 loop reads CASSLEWGSYEQYF. In DNA form, the CDR3 reads TGTGCCAGCAGCTTGGAATGGGGGTCCTACGAGCAGTACTTC.

This chain uses TRBV20-1 with TRBJ1-2; 9 bases agree with TRBD1. CDR1 and CDR2 (germline): DFQATT, SNEGSKA (reference sequence). This CDR3 is 11 amino acids long. Unmatched junction bases numbered 5, after V lost 5 bases and J lost 10 bases. CDR3 amino acids: CSAQQGAAYTF. The CDR3 nucleotides read TGCAGTGCTCAACAGGGGGCGGCCTACACCTTC.

The chain couples TRBV18 to TRBJ2-7, with 10 bases matching TRBD1. This CDR3 is 15 amino acids long. Trimming removed 0 bases from V and 3 bases from J; junction bases left unmatched: 2. CDR1 is KGHSH and CDR2 is LQKENI in the germline V gene. In DNA, the CDR3 is TGTGCCAGCTCACCACCGGGACAGGGGTACTACGAGCAGTACTTC. Protein: CASSPPGQGYYEQYF.

The sample holds a few counts of this clone. The V gene is TRBV5-1, the J gene TRBJ1-4; D unclear. The CDR3 has 15 amino acids. The ends were cut back, 4 bases at V and 0 bases at J, with 10 bases in the middle. Germline assignment: CDR1 SGHRS and CDR2 YFSETQ. The DNA for the CDR3 is TGCGCCAGCAGCGTTAGACCCTCAACTAATGAAAAACTGTTTTTT. This sequence encodes CASSVRPSTNEKLFF.

V and J are TRBV6-6 and TRBJ1-6, with D possibly matching TRBD1 (6 bases). Looked up from germline, CDR1 is MNHNY and CDR2 is SVGAGI (reference sequence). The CDR3 runs to 14 residues. With 6 bases removed from V and 7 bases from J, the gap between germline ends came to 13 bases. CDR3 sequence reads: CASSLGQTNSPLHF. The DNA for the CDR3 is TGTGCCAGCAGCCTCGGACAGACAAATTCACCCCTCCACTTT.

Only a few counts were recorded for this clone. The chain combines TRBV7-2 with TRBJ1-6, with D possibly matching TRBD1 (6 bases). Deletions cut 2 bases from V and 6 bases from J, with 23 bases between. The germline gives CDR1 SGHTA, CDR2 FQGNSA. This CDR3 is 19 amino acids long. CDR3 protein: CASSLRGYVNGGSNSPLHF. The CDR3 region has the DNA TGTGCCAGCAGCTTACGAGGTTACGTGAATGGGGGCAGTAATTCACCCCTCCACTTT.

The table lists this clone with a few counts. The chain joins TRBV11-2 to TRBJ1-6; maybe TRBD1 (5 bases). V was trimmed by 1 base and J by 9 bases, leaving 10 bases between them. Germline loops: CDR1 SGHAT, CDR2 FQNNGV. The CDR3 sequence is 14 residues long. The DNA for the CDR3 is TGTGCCAGCAGCTTAGCGGGACCGGCTTCACCCCTCCACTTT. Residues: CASSLAGPASPLHF.

This clone is medium-sized by share. V usage is TRBV7-2 and J usage is TRBJ2-3; no firm D call. Germline values: CDR1 SGHTA, CDR2 FQGNSA. This CDR3 is built from 11 residues. The germline V and J ends were trimmed by 11 bases and 6 bases, with 12 bases remaining between them. The CDR3 DNA reads as TGTGCCGTAGTGGCCGCGGATACGCAGTATTTT. Translating it yields CAVVAADTQYF.

The chain carries TRBV6-5 and TRBJ1-1; D remains ambiguous. This CDR3 spans 13 amino acids. Germline CDR1 MNHEY, CDR2 SVGAGI. V lost 0 bases and J lost 5, with 7 bases in between. The CDR3 nucleotides read TGTGCCAGCAGTTACTCGTTTAGGACTGAAGCTTTCTTT. Translation: CASSYSFRTEAFF.

This clone was seen a few times. The chain has TRBV2 and TRBJ1-5, with D unclear. Trimming removed 3 bases from V and 2 bases from J, with 11 bases in between. Germline V lookup: CDR1 SNHLY, CDR2 FYNNEI. The CDR3 has 15 residues. The CDR3 loop is CASSDMGAGNQPQHF. The CDR3 nucleotides read TGTGCCAGCAGTGATATGGGCGCGGGCAATCAGCCCCAGCATTTT.

This clone came up a few times. The chain employs TRBV18 and TRBJ1-2, with TRBD1 matching over 9 bases. The length of the CDR3 is 15 residues. Germline V lookup: CDR1 KGHSH, CDR2 LQKENI. Germline trimming cut 4 bases from V and 4 bases from J; bases unmatched to any gene: 7. The CDR3 nucleotides read TGTGCCAGCTCACTAGCCGGGACAGGGTCCTATGGCTACACCTTC. Residues: CASSLAGTGSYGYTF.